The clone carrying this TCR beta chain was observed a few times. Its antigen is currently unknown. The CDR3 contains 14 residues. V was trimmed by 4 bases and J by 4 bases, leaving 10 bases between them. Germline V gene lookup returns CDR1 MDHEN and CDR2 SYDVKM. These data are taken from a study of T-cell memory formation after mild COVID-19. About the research overall: Largely, the TCR clusters proved donor specific.

Findings of the study overall: There were some responding clones in pre-infection memory, which suggested that cross-reactive memory had joined. Chiefly within CM and EM were the contracting CD4+ clones; CD8+ ones were within EMRA.

TCRdb analysed the 5' RACE reads with MiXCR anew, one entry per CDR3 protein. The top ten clones hold 20% to 25% of a sample with approximately 290,000 distinct CDR3 sequences, roughly 8% of them seen once. Sequences were obtained from PBMCs or a T cell subset sorted from them (not recorded which). The chain recombines TRBV28 with TRBJ1-4, with D possibly TRBD1 on 5 matching bases. This receptor was taken from a man younger than 35 who had mild COVID-19 (a few samples of this study predate the infection). Cell type and time point are not known. CDR3 amino acids: CASSSRGDNEKLFF. The CDR3 nucleotides are TGTGCCAGCAGTTCCCGAGGGGATAATGAAAAACTGTTTTTT.